This note documents a single T cell receptor (beta chain) sequence. What it binds is not known. This sample is drawn from a study of vaccination and CD4 T cells after COVID-19. Overall study context: The cells in question were stimulated using overlapping spike peptides derived from SARS-CoV-2, HCoV-NL63, HCoV-OC43 and HCoV-229E.

An Oncomine TCR Beta short-read assay was used to sequence the DNA from cultured CD4+ T cells. TCRdb recomputed calls from the PCR reads with MiXCR, one row per CDR3 protein. The sample contains around 19,000 distinct CDR3 sequences, 70% of which appear only once. As to treatment: 10-day PBMC culture with coronavirus spike peptide pools or control peptides (ViraFEST assay). Following expansion of antigen-specific T cells with peptide pools, ViraFEST then sequenced TCRs. Study-level results: Only after vaccination were a median approximately 85% of convalescents' reactive clones seen. Analysis of convalescent patients found that 304 of 307 vaccine-specific clones were spike mono-reactive.

The source material was CD4+ T cells from blood, cultured in vitro. The origin of this receptor is a human donor who had recovered from COVID-19.

This CDR3 is CASSLGPGQGPYGYTF. CDR3 nucleotides: TGTGCCAGCAGCCTTGGACCGGGACAGGGGCCCTATGGCTACACCTTC. J is TRBJ1-2 and V is TRBV7-2; 10 positions agree with TRBD1. The CDR3 runs to 16 residues. Germline values: CDR1 SGHTA, CDR2 FQGNSA. Losses at the gene ends were 5 bases for V and 4 bases for J; bases not matched to a gene: 10.